This TCR beta chain stems from a study of T cells after posttransplantation cyclophosphamide. This clone has only a few counts. Its target is unknown. CDR3 size: 15 residues. The germline gives CDR1 SEHNR, CDR2 FQNEAQ (reference sequence). The ends were cut back, 8 bases at V and 5 bases at J, with 21 bases in the middle. Controls had myeloablative marrow grafts with methotrexate and calcineurin inhibitor, sampled at 1 year. Notes on the study in general: Skin or GI-infiltrating T cells shared few TRB sequences with blood. After PTCy, TRB diversity resembled that of CNI/methotrexate controls. Later post-transplant blood repertoires were often dominated by donor CD8+ memory clones.

Some clones are missing from TCRdb's copy, which holds only in-frame ones; the method was immunoSEQ multiplex PCR. The sample has 15,000 to 20,000 clones; 80% to 90% are singletons. The sequences come from PBMCs, collected 441 days after allogeneic stem cell transplant with calcineurin inhibitor and methotrexate. The sequence came from a male patient aged 30 to 40 who received an allogeneic stem cell transplant from an unrelated donor, was CMV-positive, and had acute and chronic GVHD. Some T cells may be graft donor cells. The chain carries TRBV7-9 and TRBJ2-5, with a possible D match to TRBD2 (7 bases). This CDR3 is CASGDLGGGAETQYF. Here the CDR3 DNA reads TGTGCCAGCGGGGACCTGGGGGGGGGCGCTGAGACCCAGTACTTC.